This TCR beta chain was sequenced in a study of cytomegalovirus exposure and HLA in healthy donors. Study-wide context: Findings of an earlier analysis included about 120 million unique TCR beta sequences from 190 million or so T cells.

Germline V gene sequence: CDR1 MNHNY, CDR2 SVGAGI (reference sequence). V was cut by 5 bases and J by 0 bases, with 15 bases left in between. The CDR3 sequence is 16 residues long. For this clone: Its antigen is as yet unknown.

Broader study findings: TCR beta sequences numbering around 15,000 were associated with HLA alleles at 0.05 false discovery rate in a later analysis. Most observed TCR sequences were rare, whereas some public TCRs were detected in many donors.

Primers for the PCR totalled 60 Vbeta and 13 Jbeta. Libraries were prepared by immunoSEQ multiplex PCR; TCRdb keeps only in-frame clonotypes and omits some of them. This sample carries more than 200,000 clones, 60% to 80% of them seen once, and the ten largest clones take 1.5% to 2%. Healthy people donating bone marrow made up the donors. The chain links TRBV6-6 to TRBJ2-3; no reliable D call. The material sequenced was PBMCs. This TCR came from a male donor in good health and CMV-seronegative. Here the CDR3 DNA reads TGTGCCAGCAGTCCCCGCGCTACTTCTAGCACAGATACGCAGTATTTT. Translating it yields CASSPRATSSTDTQYF.